Listed below are T cell receptor beta chains from one sample, sequenced in a study of blood T cell repertoires in COVID-19. Here immunoSEQ multiplex PCR was the method, and the copy in TCRdb shows in-frame clones only, minus some. The data show hundreds of thousands of clones, roughly 88% seen once. The sequenced material came from peripheral blood. These receptors were taken from a woman aged 25 to 39 with active or convalescent COVID-19. Both conserved end residues are part of each CDR3. D genes are given only for firm matches. Rows give clone size only sometimes, using once, few, many, or a class for an expanded clone.

abundance	j_gene	v_gene	d_gene	CDR3aa	CDR3nt
.	TRBJ1-5	TRBV2	.	CASNGDRTWGSNQPQHF	TGTGCCAGCAATGGAGACCGGACATGGGGCAGCAATCAGCCCCAGCATTTT
.	TRBJ2-1	TRBV29-1	TRBD1	CSSEDREHEQFF	TGCAGCAGCGAGGACAGGGAACATGAGCAGTTCTTC
.	TRBJ1-5	TRBV5-6	.	CASSLAGAVSNQPQHF	TGTGCCAGCAGCTTGGCTGGGGCAGTTAGCAATCAGCCCCAGCATTTT
.	TRBJ1-1	TRBV5-4	.	CASSLLGALNTEAFF	TGTGCCAGCAGCTTGCTAGGAGCCCTGAACACTGAAGCTTTCTTT
.	TRBJ2-4	TRBV4-2	.	CASSQEVDRKNIQYF	TGTGCCAGCAGCCAAGAAGTGGACAGAAAAAACATTCAGTACTTC
.	TRBJ2-7	TRBV5-1	.	CASSLEGRVTLEQYF	TGCGCCAGCAGCTTGGAGGGCAGGGTCACGCTCGAGCAGTACTTC
.	TRBJ1-1	TRBV2	.	CAERGGPGTEAFF	TGTGCGGAACGGGGGGGGCCAGGCACTGAAGCTTTCTTT
.	TRBJ2-7	TRBV4-2	TRBD2	CASSQLGLAESYEQYF	TGTGCCAGCAGCCAGCTGGGACTAGCGGAGTCCTACGAGCAGTACTTC
.	TRBJ1-1	TRBV6-5	TRBD1	CASSKGQGDPEAFF	TGTGCCAGCAGTAAGGGACAGGGGGACCCTGAAGCTTTCTTT
.	TRBJ2-7	TRBV6-5	TRBD1	CASSFQTGYEQYF	TGTGCCAGCAGTTTCCAGACAGGGTACGAGCAGTACTTC
.	TRBJ1-3	TRBV3-1/TRBV3-2	TRBD1	CASTLGGGPGNTIYF	TGTGCCAGCACCTTAGGAGGGGGCCCTGGAAACACCATATATTTT
.	TRBJ2-1	TRBV19	.	CASSILGEGSPNEQFF	TGTGCCAGTAGTATTTTAGGGGAAGGGTCTCCAAATGAGCAGTTCTTC
.	TRBJ2-5	TRBV10-3	TRBD2	CAISESTSGDQETQYF	TGTGCCATCAGTGAGTCGACTAGCGGGGACCAAGAGACCCAGTACTTC
few	TRBJ1-1	TRBV2	.	CASRVGGTEAFF	TGTGCCAGCAGAGTAGGGGGCACTGAAGCTTTCTTT
once	TRBJ2-5	TRBV7-9	TRBD1	CASSSTGAQETQYF	TGTGCCAGCAGCTCGACAGGGGCTCAAGAGACCCAGTACTTC
.	TRBJ1-4	TRBV15	.	CATSRDPVTGYTNEKLFF	TGTGCCACCAGCAGAGATCCCGTAACAGGCTATACTAATGAAAAACTGTTTTTT
.	TRBJ1-1	TRBV11-2	.	CASSLWGGTEAFF	TGTGCCAGCAGCTTATGGGGGGGCACTGAAGCTTTCTTT
.	TRBJ2-2	TRBV18	.	CASSPPAGPGELFF	TGTGCCAGCTCACCACCGGCAGGGCCCGGGGAGCTGTTTTTT
once	TRBJ1-1	TRBV5-1	.	CASSLEGRANTEAFF	TGCGCCAGCAGCTTGGAAGGGAGGGCAAACACTGAAGCTTTCTTT
.	TRBJ1-2	TRBV11-1	TRBD1	CASSLGDSPNYGYTF	TGTGCCAGCAGCTTGGGGGACAGTCCTAACTATGGCTACACCTTC
.	TRBJ1-2	TRBV18	.	CASSPGGFHGYTF	TGTGCCAGCTCACCTGGCGGGTTCCATGGCTACACCTTC
.	TRBJ1-1	TRBV27	.	CASNLAGNTEAFF	TGTGCCAGCAACCTAGCGGGGAACACTGAAGCTTTCTTT
.	TRBJ2-1	TRBV5-1	TRBD2	CASSIRTSGDYNEQFF	TGCGCCAGCAGCATCCGGACTAGCGGGGATTACAATGAGCAGTTCTTC
.	TRBJ1-4	TRBV9	.	CASSVQDTDEKLFF	TGTGCCAGCAGCGTACAAGACACCGATGAAAAACTGTTTTTT
.	TRBJ1-3	TRBV10-3	.	CAISDFETAAGNTIYF	TGTGCCATCAGTGATTTTGAGACAGCCGCTGGAAACACCATATATTTT
.	TRBJ1-1	TRBV12-3/TRBV12-4	.	CASRSRVTEAFF	TGTGCCAGCAGAAGCAGGGTAACTGAAGCTTTCTTT
.	TRBJ2-7	TRBV10-1	TRBD2	CASSDVGLDYEQYF	TGCGCCAGCAGTGATGTGGGACTAGATTACGAGCAGTACTTC
.	TRBJ1-1	TRBV19	.	CASSIDRGTEAFF	TGTGCCAGTAGTATAGACAGGGGTACTGAAGCTTTCTTT
.	TRBJ1-2	TRBV6-6	.	CASSQQGFSGGYTF	TGTGCCAGCAGTCAGCAGGGATTTAGTGGCGGCTACACCTTC
.	TRBJ2-7	TRBV3-1/TRBV3-2	.	CASSQFEGNEQYF	TGTGCCAGCAGCCAATTTGAGGGAAACGAGCAGTACTTC
.	TRBJ1-2	TRBV25-1	TRBD1	CASRQGSAGYTF	TGTGCCAGCCGACAGGGTTCGGCTGGCTACACCTTC
.	TRBJ1-1	TRBV7-2	TRBD1	CASSLSPGQGAEAFF	TGTGCCAGCAGCTTGTCCCCGGGACAGGGGGCTGAAGCTTTCTTT
.	TRBJ2-3	TRBV2	TRBD2	CASSEELAGGFSTDTQYF	TGTGCCAGCAGTGAAGAACTAGCGGGGGGGTTTAGCACAGATACGCAGTATTTT
.	TRBJ2-1	TRBV5-1	TRBD2	CASSLESSGPNEQFF	TGCGCCAGCAGCTTGGAGTCTAGCGGGCCGAATGAGCAGTTCTTC
once	TRBJ1-1	TRBV2	TRBD1	CASRPRTGGTEAFF	TGTGCCAGCCGCCCCAGGACAGGTGGAACTGAAGCTTTCTTT
.	TRBJ1-5	TRBV19	.	CASILGGFSNQPQHF	TGTGCCAGTATCCTCGGGGGGTTTTCCAATCAGCCCCAGCATTTT
.	TRBJ2-5	TRBV9	TRBD2	CASSSSGGIQETQYF	TGTGCCAGCAGCTCTAGCGGGGGGATCCAAGAGACCCAGTACTTC
.	TRBJ1-2	TRBV3-1/TRBV3-2	.	CASSRDRNYGYTF	TGTGCCAGCAGTCGTGACAGAAACTATGGCTACACCTTC
.	TRBJ1-2	TRBV25-1	.	CASSEAGATNYGYTF	TGTGCCAGCAGTGAAGCAGGGGCGACCAACTATGGCTACACCTTC
once	TRBJ2-7	TRBV2	TRBD2	CASSVDRERGSSYEQYF	TGTGCCAGCAGTGTGGACCGCGAGCGGGGGAGCTCCTACGAGCAGTACTTC
.	TRBJ2-3	TRBV13	TRBD1	CASSLKGQYREPQYF	TGTGCCAGCAGCTTAAAGGGACAGTATAGGGAGCCGCAGTATTTT
.	TRBJ1-5	TRBV19	.	CASSFPGGQFQPQHF	TGTGCCAGTAGCTTTCCGGGGGGGCAGTTTCAGCCCCAGCATTTT
.	TRBJ2-7	TRBV9	.	CASSPRGGPYEQYF	TGTGCCAGCAGCCCCCGAGGAGGGCCCTACGAGCAGTACTTC
.	TRBJ1-6	TRBV5-5	.	CASSLIPGQGNSPLHF	TGTGCCAGCAGCTTGATCCCAGGGCAGGGAAATTCACCCCTCCACTTT
.	TRBJ2-3	TRBV11-3	TRBD2	CASSLDYLAGGTDTQYF	TGTGCCAGCAGCTTAGATTACCTAGCGGGAGGGACAGATACGCAGTATTTT
.	TRBJ2-7	TRBV6-2/TRBV6-3	TRBD2	CASSSQPAGVTYEQYF	TGTGCCAGCAGTTCTCAGCCAGCGGGAGTTACCTACGAGCAGTACTTC
once	TRBJ2-1	TRBV11-2	TRBD1	CASSSIPGQGTEQFF	TGTGCCAGCAGCTCGATACCGGGACAGGGGACGGAGCAGTTCTTC
.	TRBJ1-3	TRBV30	.	CAWRTTGSDYF	TGTGCCTGGAGGACAACAGGGAGTGACTATTTT
.	TRBJ2-7	TRBV5-4	.	CASSSLSYEQYF	TGTGCCAGCAGCTCCCTCTCCTACGAGCAGTACTTC